This entry is about one TCR beta chain. Antigen unknown. CDR3 length: 13 amino acids. Germline V gives CDR1 SGHNT, CDR2 YYREEE (reference sequence). Trimming shortened V by 4 bases and J by 8 bases, and 13 bases separated the two germline ends. Amplified TCR beta CDR3 regions came from RNA transcripts. The TCR CDR3 was amplified in a first-round RT-PCR using the HTBI primer set. TCRdb re-derived calls from the multiplex PCR reads in MiXCR, one entry per CDR3 protein. The sample yields roughly 400,000 distinct CDR3 sequences, about 14% seen once. This sample was included in a study of T cells in Graves' hyperthyroidism and ophthalmopathy. In the study overall: Pretreatment peripheral blood was obtained at initial diagnosis. Study-level findings and limits: Ophthalmopathy and stable hyperthyroidism were told apart by a 13 V-J model. Most thyroid clonotypes with frequency above 0.001 were detected in blood.

V gene TRBV5-4 combines with J gene TRBJ1-5; D is ambiguous. The origin of this receptor is a man aged 45-65 years with Graves' ophthalmopathy. Sequencing was carried out using blood. The CDR3 protein is CASSPGVLEPQHF. In DNA, the CDR3 is TGTGCCAGCAGCCCGGGTGTTTTGGAGCCCCAGCATTTT.